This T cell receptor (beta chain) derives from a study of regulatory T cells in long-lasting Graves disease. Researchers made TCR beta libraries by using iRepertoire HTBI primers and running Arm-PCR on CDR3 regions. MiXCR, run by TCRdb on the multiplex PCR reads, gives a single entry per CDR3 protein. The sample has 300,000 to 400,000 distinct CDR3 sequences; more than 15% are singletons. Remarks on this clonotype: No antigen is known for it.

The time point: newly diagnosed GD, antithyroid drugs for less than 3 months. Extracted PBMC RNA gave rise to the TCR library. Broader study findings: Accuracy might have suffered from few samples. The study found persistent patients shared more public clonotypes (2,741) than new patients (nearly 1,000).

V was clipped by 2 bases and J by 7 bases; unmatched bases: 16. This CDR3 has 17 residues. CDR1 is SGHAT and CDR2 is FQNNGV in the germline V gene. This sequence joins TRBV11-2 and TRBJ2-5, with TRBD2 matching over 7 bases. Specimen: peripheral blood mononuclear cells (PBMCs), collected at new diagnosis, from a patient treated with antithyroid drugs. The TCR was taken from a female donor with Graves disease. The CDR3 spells CASSLSLASGGLGTQYF. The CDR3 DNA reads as TGTGCCAGCAGCTTATCGCTGGCTAGCGGAGGGCTGGGGACCCAGTACTTC.